This T cell receptor beta chain was found in a study of T cell responses to AZD1222 COVID-19 vaccine (dated by TCRdb to about 2021). At the level of the whole study: AZD1222 recipients whose second dose came at about 4 weeks and those whose second dose came at about 12 weeks were combined into one group, since spike-specific TCR depth and breadth did not differ between the two schedules. A total of 240 or so trial participants underwent TCR sequencing, of whom some 200 had received two doses of AZD1222 and around 26 had received two doses of the MenACWY control vaccine. Trial participants were enrolled by age into 18-55, 56-69 and 70-plus year subgroups, with around 150, 28 and 57 TCR-sequenced participants respectively. Overall results and qualifications from the work: The 56-69-year group was small, and its depth increase did not reach significance, likely because of low power. Spike-specific TCR breadth and depth rose significantly after two AZD1222 doses compared with day 0 and with MenACWY recipients. Vaccine-associated CD4 TCRs spanned the whole spike protein, with dominant responses in regions 160-218 and 743-854. Most participants were white British and females outnumbered males, and the authors suggested that clonal diversity may have been underestimated. Conclusions about previously exposed vaccinees were limited because only five to seven AZD1222 recipients were SARS-CoV-2 seropositive at baseline. Reportedly, close to half of the unique spike-specific TCRs recognized epitopes lying outside the regions that are mutated in the B.1.351 and B.1.1.7 variants. Because no day 14 peak-response samples were available, repertoires were characterized only after the peak T cell response.

The CDR3 regions of human TCRbeta chains were analyzed by immunosequencing. Concerning the study's data processing: TCRs in the repertoires were matched against a reference library of SARS-CoV-2-specific TCRs that had been generated with the MIRA antigen-specificity platform. Breadth meant the fraction of unique TCRs that were SARS-CoV-2-associated, whereas depth meant the fraction of total T cells that were SARS-CoV-2-associated. Using the MIRA data, every spike-specific TCR was mapped to the spike region that the TCR reacted to and assigned to either a CD4 or a CD8 class. Log10-transformed breadth and depth values were compared by one-way ANOVA with Sidak's multiple comparisons tests. What TCRdb holds here is the immuneACCESS table cut down to in-frame rearrangements. Part of the clones is not present; checked against another copy, under half of the missing clones reflect an unresolved V gene, and the others are unexplained. V and J calls and clone size come straight from that table; D and trimming were deduced from the DNA. For this sample there are roughly 150,000 clones; around four fifths appear just once. Approximately 4% of the sample is in the top ten clones.

The label giving this sample's time point can be read as: baseline before first vaccination. Vaccinee samples were obtained from the UK trials COV001 and COV002, which included a single-blind randomized controlled phase 2/3 trial of AZD1222 (ChAdOx1 nCoV-19) in healthy adults. Trial participant PBMC samples were collected at day 0 and day 28 after the second dose for TCRbeta chain sequencing. About this clone: Its antigen is currently not known. No qualities accompany the bases; no much larger clone lies one base away.

The sample here was peripheral blood, taken on day 0 of AZD1222 vaccination. The sequence derives from an adult in good health.

The CDR3: CASSEAGGLGNQPQHF. At the DNA level, the sequence is TGTGCCAGCAGTGAAGCGGGAGGGTTAGGGAATCAGCCCCAGCATTTT. Rearrangement joined TRBV6-1 to TRBJ1-5; there is no confident call for the D gene. The junction carries 13 bases between V and J, which are trimmed by 0 bases and 4 bases respectively. Spanning cysteine to phenylalanine, the CDR3 consists of 16 amino acids. Only CDR3 DNA remains: 48 bases, in frame from the first base. The CDR1 and CDR2 encoded by the germline V gene are MNHNS and SASEGT.